Sequencing of this T cell receptor beta chain was carried out in a study of blood T cells in healthy people across ages. A second PCR of roughly 6 to 12 cycles used a sample-barcoded 5' primer and a J-beta primer mix. Via MiXCR, TCRdb re-called the 5' RACE reads, giving one row per CDR3 protein. Of approximately 810,000 distinct CDR3 sequences in the sample, more than 25% were seen once. This clonotype was counted many times. The sample was blood. The clonotype originates from a woman aged 80 or older in good health.

CDR3 coding DNA: TGTGCCAGCAGCCCAAACGCGGGGTCAGATACGCAGTATTTT. Protein product: CASSPNAGSDTQYF. The chain is built from TRBV7-2 and TRBJ2-3; TRBD2 is a possible D gene (6 bases). From germline, CDR1 is SGHTA and CDR2 FQGNSA. Trimming pared 5 bases from V and 4 bases from J, leaving 13 bases between. The CDR3 totals 14 residues. Based on the CDR3 plus reference TRBV7-2 and TRBJ2-3, the full variable domain is GAGVSQSPSNKVTEKGKDVELRCDPISGHTALYWYRQSLGQGLEFLIYFQGNSAPDKSGLPSDRFSAERTGGSVSTLTIQRTQQEDSAVYLCASSPNAGSDTQYFGPGTRLTVL.